The clone carrying this TCR beta chain was found a few times. As yet, its antigen is unknown. With V trimmed by 4 bases and J by 3 bases, 9 bases remained unmatched. This CDR3 spans 15 amino acids. CDR1 is DFQATT and CDR2 is SNEGSKA in the germline V gene (reference sequence). These data belong to a study of blood T cells in healthy people across ages. Findings and limits, study-wide: Getting older went along with TCR beta diversity per million T cells dropping roughly linearly. Any changes in expanded clonotypes were possibly confounded, as donor CMV status remained unknown.

Primed by a sample-barcoded 5' primer and a J-beta primer mix, a second PCR proceeded for about 7 to 11 cycles. TCRdb used MiXCR to reprocess the 5' RACE reads, holding one entry per CDR3 protein. In the table there are some 1 million distinct CDR3 sequences, more than 35% of which are singletons. The sample was blood. This clonotype was obtained from a woman between 55 and 75 years old in good health. This chain joins TRBV20-1 and TRBJ2-5, with 9 bases matching TRBD2. CDR3 sequence (DNA): TGCAGTGCTATTCGACTAGCGGCCAACGAAGAGACCCAGTACTTC. Protein product: CSAIRLAANEETQYF.